Each of the 13 T cell receptor beta chains below was sequenced from the same sample in a study of T cell repertoires in ileal Crohn's disease. The table came from immunoSEQ multiplex PCR; TCRdb's copy has only in-frame clones and leaves some out. The sample records around 1,600 clones, over 75% being singletons. Sequenced sample: ileal tissue. These receptor sequences come from an adult with Crohn's disease.

The gene calls are TRBV6-1 and TRBJ1-1, with D perhaps TRBD1 (5 bases). Trimming stripped 1 base from V and 5 bases from J, with 8 bases between. The CDR3 runs 13 residues. The germline V gene encodes CDR1 MNHNS and CDR2 SASEGT. The CDR3 DNA reads TGTGCCAGCAGTGAAGGTAGGGGAACTGAAGCTTTCTTT. It codes for CASSEGRGTEAFF.

This clone was detected a few times. The chain carries TRBV4-2 and TRBJ1-1, with D maybe TRBD1 (5 bases). The V gene's germline CDR1 is LGHNA and CDR2 YNFKEQ. This CDR3 region has 13 residues. Deletions cut 0 bases from V and 10 bases from J, with 12 bases between. For the CDR3, the DNA is TGTGCCAGCAGCCAAGATTGGAGACAGCCAGCTTTCTTT. Residues: CASSQDWRQPAFF.

The gene calls are TRBV6-5 and TRBJ1-2; 8 nucleotides agree with TRBD1. V gave up 6 bases and J gave up 4 bases; unmatched junction bases: 4. The CDR3 consists of 13 residues. Looked up from germline, CDR1 is MNHEY and CDR2 is SVGAGI. The CDR3 loop is CASRDGQGYGYTF. Written as DNA, the CDR3 is TGTGCCAGCAGAGACGGACAGGGCTATGGCTACACCTTC.

The chain carries TRBV5-5 and TRBJ2-7, with 7 positions matching TRBD1. The CDR3 extends over 14 amino acids. V dropped 2 bases and J dropped 5; count of bases not matched to a gene: 7. Germline loops: CDR1 SGHKS, CDR2 YYEKEE (reference sequence). The CDR3, as DNA: TGTGCCAGCAGCTTTCTAGGGGGCCGGAACGAGCAGTACTTC. Protein: CASSFLGGRNEQYF.

The chain recombines TRBV7-2 with TRBJ1-5; tentatively, D is TRBD1 (6 bases). This CDR3 is 15 amino acids long. V was cut by 5 bases and J by 1 base, with 12 bases left in between. Germline V gene sequence: CDR1 SGHTA, CDR2 FQGNSA. The CDR3 protein is CASSIDQGSNQPQHF. The CDR3 DNA reads TGTGCCAGCAGCATTGATCAGGGGAGCAATCAGCCCCAGCATTTT. Based on the CDR3 plus reference TRBV7-2 and TRBJ1-5, the full variable domain is GAGVSQSPSNKVTEKGKDVELRCDPISGHTALYWYRQSLGQGLEFLIYFQGNSAPDKSGLPSDRFSAERTGGSVSTLTIQRTQQEDSAVYLCASSIDQGSNQPQHFGDGTRLSIL.

The CDR3 is CASSSRQGGYNEQFF. CDR3 in DNA: TGCGCCAGCAGCTCTCGACAGGGCGGCTACAATGAGCAGTTCTTC. The rearrangement joins TRBV5-1 to TRBJ2-1; 7 nucleotides match TRBD1. The junction had 6 bases not matched to a gene; V was cut back by 3 bases and J by 3 bases. The length of the CDR3 is 15 residues. Germline V gene lookup returns CDR1 SGHRS and CDR2 YFSETQ.

This chain links TRBV5-1 with TRBJ1-6; 8 bases agree with TRBD1. Germline-derived CDR1 and CDR2 are SGHRS and YFSETQ. V lost 0 bases and J lost 6; bases outside the gene matches: 2. The CDR3 runs 15 residues. CDR3 DNA sequence: TGCGCCAGCAGCTTGGGACAGGGGAGTAATTCACCCCTCCACTTT. Translating it yields CASSLGQGSNSPLHF.

This chain links TRBV5-4 with TRBJ2-1, with D perhaps matching TRBD1 (6 bases). The V end was cut by 4 bases, the J end by 4 bases, with 9 bases between. The CDR3 runs 13 residues. Per germline, CDR1 SGHNT and CDR2 YYREEE (reference sequence). CDR3 residues: CASSRDNYNEQFF. In nucleotides, the CDR3 is TGTGCCAGCAGCAGGGACAATTACAATGAGCAGTTCTTC.

V gene TRBV5-6 combines with J gene TRBJ2-7; 8 bases are shared with TRBD1. The trim removed 4 bases at V and 2 bases at J, leaving 5 bases unmatched. Germline CDR1 is SGHDT and CDR2 is YYEEEE. The CDR3 extends over 14 amino acids. DNA of the CDR3: TGTGCCAGCAGCATAGGACAGGGAGCCTACGAGCAGTACTTC. Its protein product is CASSIGQGAYEQYF. The entire variable domain, with the rest obtained from reference TRBV5-6 and TRBJ2-7, is as follows: DAGVTQSPTHLIKTRGQQVTLRCSPKSGHDTVSWYQQALGQGPQFIFQYYEEEERQRGNFPDRFSGHQFPNYSSELNVNALLLGDSALYLCASSIGQGAYEQYFGPGTRLTVT.

The chain combines TRBV5-1 with TRBJ2-1, with D possibly TRBD1 on 5 matching bases. Germline V gene lookup returns CDR1 SGHRS and CDR2 YFSETQ. Trimming cost V 0 bases and J 8 bases, with 15 bases left between them. There are 15 residues in the CDR3. In DNA form, the CDR3 reads TGCGCCAGCAGCTTGGATAGGGGCTCGTTCGATGAGCAGTTCTTC. Encoded protein: CASSLDRGSFDEQFF. The full variable domain, its missing parts supplied by reference TRBV5-1 and TRBJ2-1, is KAGVTQTPRYLIKTRGQQVTLSCSPISGHRSVSWYQQTPGQGLQFLFEYFSETQRNKGNFPGRFSGRQFSNSRSEMNVSTLELGDSALYLCASSLDRGSFDEQFFGPGTRLTVL.

The chain uses TRBV30 and TRBJ1-4; maybe TRBD1 (5 bases). V lost 0 bases to trimming and J lost 3 bases, with 14 bases between them. The CDR3 extends over 16 amino acids. The germline gives CDR1 GTSNPN, CDR2 SVGIG (reference sequence). The CDR3 spells CAWSVSRVGANEKLFF. The CDR3 coding sequence is TGTGCCTGGAGTGTTAGCAGGGTTGGAGCTAATGAAAAACTGTTTTTT.

The gene calls are TRBV28 and TRBJ1-3; 8 bases map to TRBD1. CDR1 and CDR2 from the germline V gene are MDHEN and SYDVKM. CDR3 size: 14 residues. V trimming: 8 bases; J trimming: 4 bases; junction bases outside the gene matches: 7. The CDR3 nucleotides read TGTGCCAGCGGACAGGGTATAATCGGAAACACCATATATTTT. It encodes CASGQGIIGNTIYF.

This chain links TRBV6-6 with TRBJ2-1; D perhaps matches TRBD1 (7 bases). This CDR3 has 15 amino acids. The germline gives CDR1 MNHNY, CDR2 SVGAGI (reference sequence). V lost 6 bases and J lost 0, with 12 bases in between. The CDR3 DNA reads as TGTGCCAGCAGCGCTCAGGGGGGCTCCTACAATGAGCAGTTCTTC. It translates to CASSAQGGSYNEQFF.